The rows below give T cell receptor beta chains drawn from one sample of a study of T cells in Graves' hyperthyroidism and ophthalmopathy. TCRdb passed the multiplex PCR reads through MiXCR, listing each CDR3 protein once. Of roughly 500,000 distinct CDR3 sequences detected, about 45% appear once; the ten largest clones hold around a fifth. Input material: peripheral blood or thyroid tissue (not recorded which). The receptor source for this set is an adult woman with Graves' disease, either hyperthyroidism or ophthalmopathy (not recorded which). CDR3s leave out the opening cysteine and the closing phenylalanine or tryptophan. D genes are given only for firm matches.

D	V	CDR3
TRBD1	TRBV9	ASSLGQGTDTQY
NA	TRBV7-9	ASSLEQGSNYGYT
NA	TRBV6-1	ASRGYQPQH
NA	TRBV7-9	ASSPNGGRGNPTQKLF
NA	TRBV10-3	AVGGRRNTGGLF
TRBD1	TRBV7-9	ASSPEARLTGGYGYT
TRBD1	TRBV3-1	ASSQDDRGPVLT
NA	TRBV7-2	ASSLYGATQY
NA	TRBV2	ASKLGGLNEKLF
NA	TRBV24-1	ATSDLTDYNEQF
NA	TRBV24-1	ATSGLVGEQF
NA	TRBV12-3/TRBV12-4	ASSLTAPPEQY
TRBD1	TRBV29-1	SVRTGANSPLH
NA	TRBV7-2	ASSQDIWKLDGYT
TRBD2	TRBV2	ASSPGTSGSHEQY
NA	TRBV5-1	ASEPGDGGTPLH
NA	TRBV12-3/TRBV12-4	ASSLAVWEQY